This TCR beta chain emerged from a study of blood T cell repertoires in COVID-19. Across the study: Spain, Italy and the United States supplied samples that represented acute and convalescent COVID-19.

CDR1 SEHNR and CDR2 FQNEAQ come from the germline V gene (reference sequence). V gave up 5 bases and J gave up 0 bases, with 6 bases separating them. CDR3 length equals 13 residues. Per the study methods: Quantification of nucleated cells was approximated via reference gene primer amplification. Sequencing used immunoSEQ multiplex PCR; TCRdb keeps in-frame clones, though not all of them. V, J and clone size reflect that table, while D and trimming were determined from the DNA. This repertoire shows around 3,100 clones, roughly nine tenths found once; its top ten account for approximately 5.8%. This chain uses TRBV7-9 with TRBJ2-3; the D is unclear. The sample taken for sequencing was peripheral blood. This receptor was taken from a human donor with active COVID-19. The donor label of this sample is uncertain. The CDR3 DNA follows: TGTGCCAGCAGCAAACTTAGCACAGATACGCAGTATTTT. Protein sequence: CASSKLSTDTQYF.